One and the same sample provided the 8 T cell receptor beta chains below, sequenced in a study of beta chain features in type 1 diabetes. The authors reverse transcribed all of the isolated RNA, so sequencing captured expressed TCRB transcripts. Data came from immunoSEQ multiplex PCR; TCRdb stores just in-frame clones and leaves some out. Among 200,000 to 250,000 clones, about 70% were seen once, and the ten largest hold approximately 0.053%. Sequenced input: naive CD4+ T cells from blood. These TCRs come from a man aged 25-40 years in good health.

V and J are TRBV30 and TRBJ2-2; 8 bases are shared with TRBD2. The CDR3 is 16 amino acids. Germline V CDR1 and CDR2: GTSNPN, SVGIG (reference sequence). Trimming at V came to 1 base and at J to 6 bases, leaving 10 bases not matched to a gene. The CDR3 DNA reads TGTGCCTGGAGTGCCTCCGGGACTAGTTACCCCGGGGAGCTGTTTTTT. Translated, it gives CAWSASGTSYPGELFF.

The DNA of the CDR3 is TGCGCCAGCAGCTTGATGACAGCGAGAACCGGGGAGCTGTTTTTT. Residues: CASSLMTARTGELFF. The chain is built from TRBV5-1 and TRBJ2-2; tentative D call: TRBD1 (5 bases). Trimming shortened V by 1 base and J by 5 bases, and 12 bases separated the two germline ends. The length of the CDR3 is 15 residues. Germline-derived CDR1 and CDR2 are SGHRS and YFSETQ. The entire variable domain, with the rest obtained from reference TRBV5-1 and TRBJ2-2, is as follows: KAGVTQTPRYLIKTRGQQVTLSCSPISGHRSVSWYQQTPGQGLQFLFEYFSETQRNKGNFPGRFSGRQFSNSRSEMNVSTLELGDSALYLCASSLMTARTGELFFGEGSRLTVL.

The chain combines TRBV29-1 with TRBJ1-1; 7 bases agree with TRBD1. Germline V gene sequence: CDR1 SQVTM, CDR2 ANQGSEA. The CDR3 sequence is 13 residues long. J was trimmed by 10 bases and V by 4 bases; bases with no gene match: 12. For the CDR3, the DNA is TGCAGCGTTGCCTCTATACAGGGGTTGGGAGCTTTCTTT. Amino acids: CSVASIQGLGAFF. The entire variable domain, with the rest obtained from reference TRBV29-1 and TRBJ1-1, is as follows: SAVISQKPSRDICQRGTSLTIQCQVDSQVTMMFWYRQQPGQSLTLIATANQGSEATYESGFVIDKFPISRPNLTFSTLTVSNMSPEDSSIYLCSVASIQGLGAFFGQGTRLTVV.

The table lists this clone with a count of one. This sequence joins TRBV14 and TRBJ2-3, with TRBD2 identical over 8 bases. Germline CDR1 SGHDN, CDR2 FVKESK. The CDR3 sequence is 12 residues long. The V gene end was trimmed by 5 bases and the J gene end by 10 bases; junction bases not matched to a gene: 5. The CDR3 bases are TGTGCCAGCAGCGGACAGCGGGAGTCGCAGTATTTT. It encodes CASSGQRESQYF.

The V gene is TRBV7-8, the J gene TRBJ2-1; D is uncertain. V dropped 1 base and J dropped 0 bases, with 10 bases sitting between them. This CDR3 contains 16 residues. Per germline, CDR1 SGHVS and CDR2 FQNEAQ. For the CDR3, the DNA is TGTGCCAGCAGCTTAGGGGCGGATAGCTCCTACAATGAGCAGTTCTTC. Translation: CASSLGADSSYNEQFF.

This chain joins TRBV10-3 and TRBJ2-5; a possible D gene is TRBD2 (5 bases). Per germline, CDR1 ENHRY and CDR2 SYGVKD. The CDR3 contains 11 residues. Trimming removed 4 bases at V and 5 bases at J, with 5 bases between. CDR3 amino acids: CAISGEETQYF. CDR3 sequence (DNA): TGTGCCATCAGTGGGGAGGAGACCCAGTACTTC.

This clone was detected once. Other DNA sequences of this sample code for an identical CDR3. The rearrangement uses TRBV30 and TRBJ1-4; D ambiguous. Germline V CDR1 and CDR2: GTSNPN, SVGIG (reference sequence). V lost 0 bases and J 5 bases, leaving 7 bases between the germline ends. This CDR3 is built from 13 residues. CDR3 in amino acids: CAWSVGSNEKLFF. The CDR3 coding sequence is TGTGCCTGGAGTGTGGGATCAAATGAAAAACTGTTTTTT. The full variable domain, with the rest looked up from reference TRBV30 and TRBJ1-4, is SQTIHQWPATLVQPVGSPLSLECTVEGTSNPNLYWYRQAAGRGLQLLFYSVGIGQISSEVPQNLSASRPQDRQFILSSKKLLLSDSGFYLCAWSVGSNEKLFFGSGTQLSVL.

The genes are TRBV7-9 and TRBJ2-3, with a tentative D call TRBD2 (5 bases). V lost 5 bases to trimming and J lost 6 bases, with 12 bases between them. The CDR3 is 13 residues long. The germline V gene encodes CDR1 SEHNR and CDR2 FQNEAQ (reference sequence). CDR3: CASSKLEPDTQYF. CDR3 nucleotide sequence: TGTGCCAGCAGCAAACTAGAGCCGGATACGCAGTATTTT.